Listed here are 19 T cell receptor beta chains from one sample, sequenced in a study of cytomegalovirus exposure and HLA in healthy donors. Researchers ran the PCR with 60 Vbeta and 13 Jbeta primers. Assay used: immunoSEQ multiplex PCR; TCRdb lists only in-frame clones, some missing. Among around 150,000 clones listed, roughly 89% were seen once. Sequencing used PBMCs. These receptors all come from a woman in her twenties or thirties in good health and CMV-seronegative.

The chain joins TRBV2 to TRBJ1-5; 7 bases align to TRBD1. The germline gives CDR1 SNHLY, CDR2 FYNNEI. The length of the CDR3 is 14 residues. The junction had 1 base not matched to a gene; V was cut back by 1 base and J by 4 bases. The CDR3 loop reads CASSEEQGNQPQHF. The CDR3 DNA follows: TGTGCCAGCAGTGAAGAACAGGGGAATCAGCCCCAGCATTTT.

A single count supports this clone. This chain links TRBV7-9 with TRBJ1-2; 7 bases agree with TRBD1. Trimming at V came to 0 bases and at J to 4 bases, leaving 5 bases not matched to a gene. The V gene's germline CDR1 is SEHNR and CDR2 FQNEAQ (reference sequence). There are 15 residues in the CDR3. CDR3 DNA: TGTGCCAGCAGCTTAGCAAACAGGGGCGGCTATGGCTACACCTTC. It codes for CASSLANRGGYGYTF.

This clone was seen only a few times. The chain is built from TRBV6-1 and TRBJ2-7; TRBD1 agrees at 9 bases. CDR1 is MNHNS, CDR2 SASEGT, per germline. This CDR3 comprises 15 residues. The J segment lost 0 bases and the V segment lost 7 bases, leaving 7 bases of the junction unmatched. CDR3 nucleotide sequence: TGTGCCAGCAACCTGGGACAGGGTACCTCCTACGAGCAGTACTTC. The encoded protein is CASNLGQGTSYEQYF.

The V and J genes are TRBV18 and TRBJ1-1, with TRBD1 matching over 9 bases. The CDR3 length is 21 residues. CDR1 and CDR2 from the germline V gene are KGHSH and LQKENI. After removal of 2 bases from V and 2 bases from J, the junction contained 21 bases not matched to a gene. The CDR3 region is CASSPMVLGTGQTDGNTEAFF. The CDR3 nucleotides are TGTGCCAGCTCACCAATGGTGCTCGGGACAGGGCAGACCGACGGTAACACTGAAGCTTTCTTT.

Of note for this clone: Germline is not matched at one junction end, which may reflect a read error. The chain recombines TRBV15 with TRBJ2-1, with 9 bases lining up with TRBD2. The CDR3 extends over 16 amino acids. Germline V gives CDR1 LNHNV, CDR2 YYDKDF (reference sequence). CDR3 nucleotide sequence: TGTGCCACCAGCAGAGATCCGCGGGGGGGCTACGATGAGCAGTTCTTC. This gives the protein CATSRDPRGGYDEQFF.

This clone appeared once. The chain joins TRBV5-6 to TRBJ1-1; D possibly corresponds to TRBD1 (6 bases). The CDR3 has 15 amino acids. V lost 0 bases and J 11 bases, leaving 20 bases between the germline ends. Germline V gene data show CDR1 as SGHDT and CDR2 as YYEEEE. CDR3 loop: CASSLGPTGPTGAFF. The CDR3 DNA sequence: TGTGCCAGCAGCTTGGGGCCGACAGGCCCGACTGGGGCTTTCTTT.

The V and J genes are TRBV6-5 and TRBJ2-7, with D maybe TRBD2 (6 bases). The CDR3 consists of 15 residues. Deletions cut 0 bases from V and 3 bases from J, with 12 bases between. Germline CDR1 and CDR2: MNHEY and SVGAGI. Written as DNA, the CDR3 is TGTGCCAGCAGTTACTCGTCGGGGGACCACTACGAGCAGTACTTC. Residues: CASSYSSGDHYEQYF.

The chain is built from TRBV7-9 and TRBJ2-7; 8 positions match TRBD2. Germline CDR1 SEHNR, CDR2 FQNEAQ (reference sequence). This CDR3 is 13 amino acids long. V trimming: 3 bases; J trimming: 4 bases; junction bases outside the gene matches: 2. The CDR3 bases are TGTGCCAGCAGCTTGACTAGCGTTTACGAGCAGTACTTC. Encoded protein: CASSLTSVYEQYF.

The chain is built from TRBV5-1 and TRBJ2-2, with D tentatively TRBD1 (5 bases). This CDR3 contains 15 residues. The V gene's germline CDR1 is SGHRS and CDR2 YFSETQ. V was pared by 0 bases and J by 7 bases, with 13 bases between. This chain's CDR3 is CASSLAAGMSGELFF. The CDR3 bases are TGCGCCAGCAGCTTGGCCGCAGGGATGAGCGGGGAGCTGTTTTTT.

The gene calls are TRBV7-3 and TRBJ2-3, with TRBD2 identical over 10 bases. V shed 0 bases, J shed 6 bases, and the junction held 12 bases outside the gene matches. Germline CDR1 is SGHTA and CDR2 is FQGTGA. The CDR3 loop spans 18 amino acids. DNA for the CDR3: TGTGCCAGCAGCTTAACCCCCGGGACTAGCGCGACGAGGGATACGCAGTATTTT. The encoded protein is CASSLTPGTSATRDTQYF.

This clone was seen only a few times. V usage is TRBV7-2 and J usage is TRBJ2-1; 7 nucleotides line up with TRBD2. This CDR3 has 14 amino acids. V dropped 2 bases and J dropped 4; count of bases not matched to a gene: 2. The germline V gene encodes CDR1 SGHTA and CDR2 FQGNSA. The CDR3 DNA is TGTGCCAGCAGCTTAAGCGGGGTGTACAATGAGCAGTTCTTC. Translating it yields CASSLSGVYNEQFF.

The chain has TRBV5-6 and TRBJ2-7; 9 positions match TRBD2. Unmatched junction bases numbered 6, after V lost 0 bases and J lost 2 bases. The CDR3 runs 16 residues. In germline, CDR1 is SGHDT, CDR2 YYEEEE. The CDR3 DNA reads TGTGCCAGCAGCTTGGAGGGCGGCGGGAGGGCCTACGAGCAGTACTTC. It translates to CASSLEGGGRAYEQYF. Variable domain in full (rest from reference TRBV5-6 and TRBJ2-7): DAGVTQSPTHLIKTRGQQVTLRCSPKSGHDTVSWYQQALGQGPQFIFQYYEEEERQRGNFPDRFSGHQFPNYSSELNVNALLLGDSALYLCASSLEGGGRAYEQYFGPGTRLTVT.

The V and J genes are TRBV30 and TRBJ1-5; possibly TRBD1 for D (6 bases). CDR3 length equals 15 residues. Trimming removed 1 base from V and 0 bases from J, with 10 bases in between. Germline lookup yields CDR1 GTSNPN and CDR2 SVGIG (reference sequence). The DNA for the CDR3 is TGTGCCTGGAGTGCGGGACAACATAGCAATCAGCCCCAGCATTTT. It is translated as CAWSAGQHSNQPQHF.

The rearrangement joins TRBV21-1 to TRBJ2-4; the table's D call, TRBD1, has no DNA check behind it. TRBV21-1 is flagged as a pseudogene. CDR3 length: 15 amino acids. This chain's CDR3 is CASTRTGVAKNIQYF. The CDR3 nucleotides read TGTGCCAGCACCCGGACAGGAGTGGCCAAAAACATTCAGTACTTC.

In the case of this clone: This sample includes further DNA sequences coding for the same CDR3. This chain joins TRBV19 and TRBJ2-3; 13 nucleotides agree with TRBD2. The V gene's germline CDR1 is LNHDA and CDR2 SQIVND (reference sequence). V lost 6 bases and J lost 0; bases outside the gene matches: 0. The CDR3 contains 15 residues. In DNA form, the CDR3 reads TGTGCCAGTAGGGGACTAGCGGGGAGCACAGATACGCAGTATTTT. Amino acid sequence: CASRGLAGSTDTQYF. Full variable domain (missing parts from reference TRBV19 and TRBJ2-3): DGGITQSPKYLFRKEGQNVTLSCEQNLNHDAMYWYRQDPGQGLRLIYYSQIVNDFQKGDIAEGYSVSREKKESFPLTVTSAQKNPTAFYLCASRGLAGSTDTQYFGPGTRLTVL.

The chain joins TRBV27 to TRBJ2-7; 8 nucleotides line up with TRBD2. The CDR3 runs 14 residues. J gave up 9 bases and V 4 bases, and 11 bases lay outside the gene matches. Germline CDR1 reads MNHEY; CDR2 reads SMNVEV (reference sequence). For the CDR3, the DNA is TGTGCCAGCAGTTCGGGACTAGAGTGGCGGGTGCAGTACTTC. Translated: CASSSGLEWRVQYF.

The genes are TRBV27 and TRBJ1-2, with a possible D match to TRBD1 (6 bases). This CDR3 region has 14 residues. Trimming took 3 bases from V and 7 from J, leaving 15 bases between them. From germline, CDR1 is MNHEY and CDR2 SMNVEV (reference sequence). The DNA for the CDR3 is TGTGCCAGCAGTTTGGGCAGGGGCCTCGGTGGCTACACCTTC. As protein: CASSLGRGLGGYTF.

This clone was seen more than once but under ten times. The V and J genes are TRBV19 and TRBJ1-5; 7 bases agree with TRBD1. CDR1 and CDR2 from the germline V gene are LNHDA and SQIVND (reference sequence). This CDR3 has 14 amino acids. V lost 8 bases to trimming and J lost 6 bases; unmatched junction nucleotides: 10. The CDR3 region is CASGTGQLAQPQHF. The CDR3 DNA sequence: TGTGCCAGTGGCACGGGACAGTTGGCTCAGCCCCAGCATTTT.

This rearrangement joins TRBV21-1 to TRBJ2-3; no check of the table's D call, TRBD1, against the DNA was made. TRBV21-1 corresponds to a pseudogene. The CDR3 consists of 15 residues. CDR3 region: CASSKIDSSTDTQYF. The CDR3 DNA is TGTGCCAGCAGCAAAATAGACAGTAGCACAGATACGCAGTATTTT.